Reported below is one TCR beta chain. This record comes from a study of blood T cells in healthy people across ages. CDR3 length: 14 amino acids. The germline V and J ends were trimmed by 4 bases and 4 bases, with 16 bases remaining between them. The germline V gene encodes CDR1 SQVTM and CDR2 ANQGSEA. Then a second PCR, running roughly 7 to 11 cycles, was carried out with a sample-barcoded 5' primer and a J-beta primer mix. Via MiXCR, TCRdb re-called the 5' RACE reads, giving one row per CDR3 protein. The table has about 580,000 distinct CDR3 sequences, 40% to 50% seen once; the top ten hold 20% to 25%.

The sequence was obtained from a man at least 80 years old in good health. Sequencing used blood. V usage is TRBV29-1 and J usage is TRBJ1-1, with no clear D. CDR3 sequence: CSVVADVVTTEAFF. CDR3 nucleotides: TGCAGCGTTGTAGCCGATGTGGTGACCACTGAAGCTTTCTTT.